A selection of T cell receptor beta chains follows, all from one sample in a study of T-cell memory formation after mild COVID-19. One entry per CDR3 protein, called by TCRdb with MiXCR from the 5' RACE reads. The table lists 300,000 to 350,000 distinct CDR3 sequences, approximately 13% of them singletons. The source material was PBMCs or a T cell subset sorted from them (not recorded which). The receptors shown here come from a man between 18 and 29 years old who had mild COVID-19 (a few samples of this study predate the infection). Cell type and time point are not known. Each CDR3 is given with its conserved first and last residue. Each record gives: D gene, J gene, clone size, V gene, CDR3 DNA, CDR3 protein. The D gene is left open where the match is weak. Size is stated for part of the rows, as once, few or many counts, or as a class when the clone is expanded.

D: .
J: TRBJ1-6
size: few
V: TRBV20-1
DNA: TGCAGTGCTAGTTTGGCAGGCAGTAATTCACCCCTCCACTTT
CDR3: CSASLAGSNSPLHF

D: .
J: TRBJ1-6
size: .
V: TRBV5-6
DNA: TGTGCCAGCAGCTGGTGGGGGAATTCACCCCTCCACTTT
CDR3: CASSWWGNSPLHF

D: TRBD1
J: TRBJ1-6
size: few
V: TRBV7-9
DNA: TGTGCCAGCACCCGACGGACAGGGAATTCACCCCTCCACTTT
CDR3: CASTRRTGNSPLHF

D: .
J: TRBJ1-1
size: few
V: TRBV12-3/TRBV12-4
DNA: TGTGCCAGCCGTTACAGAAATCTGGGGACTGAAGCTTTCTTT
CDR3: CASRYRNLGTEAFF

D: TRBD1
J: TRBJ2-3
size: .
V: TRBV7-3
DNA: TGTGCCAGCAGCCCTACCGGGACAGGTATTAATACGCAGTATTTT
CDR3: CASSPTGTGINTQYF

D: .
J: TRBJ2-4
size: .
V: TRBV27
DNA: TGTGCCAGCAGTTTAGGGGGGAGGAACATTCAGTACTTC
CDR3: CASSLGGRNIQYF

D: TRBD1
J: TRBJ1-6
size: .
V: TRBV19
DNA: TGTGCCAGTAGTACAGACAGGGAAGCCTCCTATAATTCACCCCTCCACTTT
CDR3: CASSTDREASYNSPLHF

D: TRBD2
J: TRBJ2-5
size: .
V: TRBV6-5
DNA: TGTGCCAGCAGTCCGACTAGCCCGACCCTGTCTGAGACCCAGTACTTC
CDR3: CASSPTSPTLSETQYF

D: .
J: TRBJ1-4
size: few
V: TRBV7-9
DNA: TGTGCCAGCAGAGCCGCAAACGGGGAAAAACTGTTTTTT
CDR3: CASRAANGEKLFF

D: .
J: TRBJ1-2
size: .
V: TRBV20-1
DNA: TGCAGTGCTACGGAGAAGAACTATGGCTACACCTTC
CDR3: CSATEKNYGYTF

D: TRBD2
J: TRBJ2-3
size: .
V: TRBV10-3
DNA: TGTGCCATCATGCCAGCGGGGGGGTCTAGCACAGATACGCAGTATTTT
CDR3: CAIMPAGGSSTDTQYF

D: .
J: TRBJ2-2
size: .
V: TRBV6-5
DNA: TGTGCCAGCAGTTACATGGGCGTCGGCACCGGGGAGCTGTTTTTT
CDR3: CASSYMGVGTGELFF

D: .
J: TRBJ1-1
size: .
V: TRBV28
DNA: TGTGCCAGCAGTTTTTTTGGGGGGGGGAACACTGAAGCTTTCTTT
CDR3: CASSFFGGGNTEAFF

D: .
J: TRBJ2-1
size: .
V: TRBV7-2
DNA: TGTGCCAGCAGCTCATACGCGTATGAGCAGTTCTTC
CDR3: CASSSYAYEQFF

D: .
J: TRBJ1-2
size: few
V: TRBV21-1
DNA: TGTGCCAGCAAGGGGACAGAGCTCGATACCAACCGGGGGCACCCGGTCCCTAACTATGGCTACACCTTC
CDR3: CASKGTELDTNRGHPVPNYGYTF

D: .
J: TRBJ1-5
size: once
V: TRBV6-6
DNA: TGTGCCAGCAGTAACGCGGGACTCCCGGAGCCCCAGCATTTT
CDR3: CASSNAGLPEPQHF

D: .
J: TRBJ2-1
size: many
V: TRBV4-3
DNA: TGCGCCAGCAGCCCAGGGACTCCCTCCTACAATGAGCAGTTCTTC
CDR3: CASSPGTPSYNEQFF

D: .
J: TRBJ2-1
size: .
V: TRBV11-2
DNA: TGTGCCAGCAGCTCCGTCCGGGCGGGAGAGCAGTTCTTC
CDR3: CASSSVRAGEQFF

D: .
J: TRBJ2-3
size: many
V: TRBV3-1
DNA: TGTGCCAGCAGCCAAATCTCGGCAGCAGATACGCAGTATTTT
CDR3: CASSQISAADTQYF

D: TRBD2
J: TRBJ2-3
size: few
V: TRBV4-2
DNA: TGTGCCAGCAGCCACCCCCTCGGGCGGGGGAACATAGATACGCAGTATTTT
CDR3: CASSHPLGRGNIDTQYF

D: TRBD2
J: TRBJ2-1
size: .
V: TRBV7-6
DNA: TGTGCCAGCAGCTTAGGGACTAGCATCGGCAATGAGCAGTTCTTC
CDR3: CASSLGTSIGNEQFF

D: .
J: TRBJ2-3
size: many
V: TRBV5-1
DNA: TGCGCCAGCAGTTTAGGGGCAGGGGTTCGGGATACGCAGTATTTT
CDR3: CASSLGAGVRDTQYF

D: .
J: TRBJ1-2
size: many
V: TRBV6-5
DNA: TGTGCCAGCAGTCAACCCCCCGGGGAGGGGGGCTACACCTTC
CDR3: CASSQPPGEGGYTF